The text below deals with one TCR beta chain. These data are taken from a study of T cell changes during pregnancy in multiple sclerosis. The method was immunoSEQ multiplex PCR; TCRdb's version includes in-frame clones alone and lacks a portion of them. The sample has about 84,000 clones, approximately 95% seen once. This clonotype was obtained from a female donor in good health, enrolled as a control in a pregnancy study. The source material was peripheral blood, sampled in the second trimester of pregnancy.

CDR3 sequence: CASSLYGTTLGDEQYF. The CDR3 bases are TGTGCCAGCAGTTTGTACGGGACTACCCTTGGGGACGAGCAGTACTTC. The chain has TRBV27 and TRBJ2-7; 7 bases are shared with TRBD2. The CDR3 length is 16 residues. Germline V gene lookup returns CDR1 MNHEY and CDR2 SMNVEV (reference sequence). Trimming cost V 3 bases and J 5 bases; bases outside gene matches: 13.